This entry lists 24 T cell receptor beta chains sequenced from one sample in a study of blood T cell repertoires in COVID-19. Assay used: immunoSEQ multiplex PCR; TCRdb lists only in-frame clones, some missing. The table records over 85,000 clones, around 84% of them present only once. Sequenced: peripheral blood. The receptors derive from a human donor in a cohort sampled during active COVID-19.

The chain uses TRBV28 and TRBJ2-1, with TRBD1 matching 10 bases. The germline CDR1 and CDR2 sequences are MDHEN and SYDVKM. V trimming: 6 bases; J trimming: 2 bases; junction bases outside the gene matches: 7. This CDR3 is 16 amino acids long. The CDR3 loop is CASSTSGTGAYNEQFF. CDR3 DNA: TGTGCCAGCAGCACTTCCGGGACAGGGGCCTACAATGAGCAGTTCTTC.

This chain uses TRBV7-2 with TRBJ2-5; 7 bases map to TRBD1. Germline loops: CDR1 SGHTA, CDR2 FQGNSA. V shed 1 base, J shed 5 bases, and the junction held 7 bases outside the gene matches. This CDR3 region has 15 residues. In DNA form, the CDR3 reads TGTGCCAGCAGCTTAGGTGACAGGGAACGCGAGACCCAGTACTTC. It is translated as CASSLGDRERETQYF.

V and J are TRBV7-2 and TRBJ2-5; a weak D match, TRBD1 (5 bases). The germline V gene encodes CDR1 SGHTA and CDR2 FQGNSA. V lost 5 bases to trimming and J lost 5 bases, with 12 bases between them. The CDR3 extends over 13 amino acids. For the CDR3, the DNA is TGTGCCAGCAGCCAAGGGGCCTTGGAGACCCAGTACTTC. Its protein is CASSQGALETQYF.

This sequence joins TRBV5-1 and TRBJ1-1; 7 bases fit TRBD1. Trimming at V came to 4 bases and at J to 7 bases, leaving 7 bases not matched to a gene. Germline V gene sequence: CDR1 SGHRS, CDR2 YFSETQ. The CDR3 runs 13 residues. CDR3 sequence: CASSQGDRSEAFF. DNA of the CDR3: TGCGCCAGCAGCCAAGGGGACAGAAGTGAAGCTTTCTTT.

The chain joins TRBV7-6 to TRBJ2-3; TRBD2 aligns across 7 bases. This CDR3 contains 14 residues. CDR1 is SGHVS and CDR2 is FNYEAQ in the germline V gene. V trimming: 5 bases; J trimming: 6 bases; junction bases outside the gene matches: 8. The DNA for the CDR3 is TGTGCCAGCAGCAAAGCGGGGCCAAGGGATACGCAGTATTTT. Protein sequence: CASSKAGPRDTQYF.

The V gene is TRBV4-1, the J gene TRBJ2-2; 9 bases are shared with TRBD1. Losses at the gene ends were 3 bases for V and 7 bases for J; bases not matched to a gene: 6. The CDR3 length is 15 residues. CDR1 and CDR2 (germline): MGHRA, YSYEKL. The CDR3 DNA is TGCGCCAGCAGCCACCCCGGGACAGGGCGCGGGGAGCTGTTTTTT. It codes for CASSHPGTGRGELFF.

V gene TRBV18 combines with J gene TRBJ2-2, with TRBD1 identical over 8 bases. The germline CDR1 and CDR2 sequences are KGHSH and LQKENI. V trimming: 3 bases; J trimming: 6 bases; junction bases outside the gene matches: 6. The CDR3 runs 15 residues. The CDR3 nucleotides are TGTGCCAGCTCACCGCAGGGGGCGATGGCCGGGGAGCTGTTTTTT. Amino acids: CASSPQGAMAGELFF.

The chain joins TRBV20-1 to TRBJ1-5, with 8 positions matching TRBD1. The CDR3 length is 15 residues. The ends lost 3 bases at V and 0 bases at J; junction bases unmatched: 4. Germline V gene lookup returns CDR1 DFQATT and CDR2 SNEGSKA (reference sequence). CDR3 amino acids: CSASGQGYSNQPQHF. The CDR3 nucleotides read TGCAGTGCTAGTGGACAGGGATATAGCAATCAGCCCCAGCATTTT.

The chain employs TRBV19 and TRBJ1-5, with TRBD1 matching over 8 bases. The CDR3 length is 15 residues. Germline trimming cut 6 bases from V and 4 bases from J; bases unmatched to any gene: 8. The germline CDR1 and CDR2 sequences are LNHDA and SQIVND (reference sequence). Written as DNA, the CDR3 is TGTGCCAGTAGGTTACAGGGGGAACGTAATCAGCCCCAGCATTTT. This translates into CASRLQGERNQPQHF.

This clone turned up a few times. The J gene is TRBJ1-5, the V gene TRBV7-3; 7 nucleotides match TRBD1. This CDR3 is 15 amino acids long. V dropped 4 bases and J dropped 4; count of bases not matched to a gene: 7. CDR1 and CDR2 (germline): SGHTA, FQGTGA. The CDR3 loop reads CASSSPDRSNQPQHF. The CDR3 coding sequence is TGTGCCAGCAGCTCACCGGACAGGTCGAATCAGCCCCAGCATTTT.

This chain links TRBV11-2 with TRBJ2-7; 8 bases agree with TRBD1. The V gene's germline CDR1 is SGHAT and CDR2 FQNNGV. J lost 3 bases, V lost 4 bases, and 5 bases had no gene match. CDR3 length: 14 residues. The CDR3 loop is CASSWSGGVYEQYF. The DNA of the CDR3 is TGTGCCAGCAGCTGGTCAGGGGGCGTCTACGAGCAGTACTTC.

The rearrangement uses TRBV5-1 and TRBJ2-5; D not resolved. The CDR3 totals 13 residues. Germline V lookup: CDR1 SGHRS, CDR2 YFSETQ. The V gene lost 1 base and the J gene lost 1 base, with 5 bases spanning the gap. CDR3 sequence (DNA): TGCGCCAGCAGCTTGCATCCCCAAGAGACCCAGTACTTC. Residues: CASSLHPQETQYF.

The chain couples TRBV5-5 to TRBJ2-7; 9 nucleotides agree with TRBD1. Germline CDR1 reads SGHKS; CDR2 reads YYEKEE (reference sequence). With 2 bases clipped from V and 2 bases from J, the junction kept 5 bases outside the gene matches. The CDR3 has 15 amino acids. CDR3 loop: CASSLSRTGAYEQYF. CDR3 coding DNA: TGTGCCAGCAGCTTATCGAGGACAGGGGCCTACGAGCAGTACTTC.

This clone was counted a single time. The gene calls are TRBV5-1 and TRBJ1-3; 8 bases match TRBD1. After removal of 4 bases from V and 4 bases from J, the junction contained 13 bases not matched to a gene. The germline V gene encodes CDR1 SGHRS and CDR2 YFSETQ. The CDR3 sequence is 17 residues long. CDR3 coding DNA: TGCGCCAGCAGCCCGGGCGCCCTGACAGGGGCCGGAAACACCATATATTTT. It is translated as CASSPGALTGAGNTIYF. The full variable domain, with the rest looked up from reference TRBV5-1 and TRBJ1-3, is KAGVTQTPRYLIKTRGQQVTLSCSPISGHRSVSWYQQTPGQGLQFLFEYFSETQRNKGNFPGRFSGRQFSNSRSEMNVSTLELGDSALYLCASSPGALTGAGNTIYFGEGSWLTVV.

In its sample, this clone was seen once. The J gene is TRBJ1-2, the V gene TRBV7-2, with 9 bases matching TRBD1. The CDR3 consists of 16 residues. Germline V CDR1 and CDR2: SGHTA, FQGNSA. V was clipped by 3 bases and J by 6 bases; unmatched bases: 11. The CDR3: CASSFQGQGIGNGYTF. For the CDR3, the DNA is TGTGCCAGCAGCTTCCAAGGACAGGGGATAGGTAATGGCTACACCTTC.

V and J are TRBV7-2 and TRBJ2-3; D is perhaps TRBD2 (6 bases). The CDR3 length is 17 residues. CDR1 is SGHTA and CDR2 is FQGNSA in the germline V gene. The V and J ends lost 10 bases and 5 bases respectively, with 28 bases between them. CDR3 in amino acids: CAIRPPEGRGWIDTQYF. CDR3 nucleotides: TGTGCCATCCGACCTCCTGAAGGGCGGGGCTGGATAGATACGCAGTATTTT.

This chain links TRBV6-1 with TRBJ1-2; 7 nucleotides line up with TRBD1. Germline CDR1 is MNHNS and CDR2 is SASEGT. Trimming took 4 bases from V and 0 from J; bases not matched to a gene: 8. This CDR3 spans 16 amino acids. The CDR3 bases are TGTGCCAGCAGTGCGACTTACAGGGGCCCTAACTATGGCTACACCTTC. Its translation is CASSATYRGPNYGYTF.

The rearrangement links TRBV7-3 to TRBJ2-1; D possibly corresponds to TRBD2 (5 bases). CDR1 and CDR2 from the germline V gene are SGHTA and FQGTGA. CDR3 length: 15 amino acids. Between the trimmed V and J ends, which lost 5 bases and 3 bases, there was a span of 14 bases. Here the CDR3 DNA reads TGTGCCAGCAGCCCCGTATCGACTAACTACAATGAGCAGTTCTTC. Protein: CASSPVSTNYNEQFF.

This chain uses TRBV4-2 with TRBJ2-7, with 15 bases lining up with TRBD2. The junction had 6 bases not matched to a gene; V was cut back by 2 bases and J by 4 bases. CDR1 is LGHNA and CDR2 is YNFKEQ in the germline V gene. The CDR3 runs 17 residues. This CDR3 is CASSQHPGLAGGYEQYF. In nucleotides, the CDR3 is TGTGCCAGCAGCCAACACCCCGGACTAGCGGGGGGGTACGAGCAGTACTTC.

The chain is built from TRBV6-5 and TRBJ2-5; 7 bases are a match to TRBD1. With V trimmed by 9 bases and J by 2 bases, 9 bases remained unmatched. In germline, CDR1 is MNHEY, CDR2 SVGAGI. This CDR3 region has 14 residues. CDR3 residues: CASDRDSLQETQYF. The CDR3 DNA is TGTGCCAGTGACCGGGACAGTTTGCAAGAGACCCAGTACTTC.

The chain is built from TRBV25-1 and TRBJ2-7, with TRBD1 matching over 9 bases. After removal of 3 bases from V and 5 bases from J, the junction contained 8 bases not matched to a gene. Germline assignment: CDR1 MGHDK and CDR2 SYGVNS. The CDR3 is 15 amino acids. CDR3 protein: CASSDPRQGDNEQYF. In DNA, the CDR3 is TGTGCCAGCAGTGATCCAAGACAGGGGGACAACGAGCAGTACTTC.

Of note for this clone: Additional DNA sequences in this sample encode the identical CDR3. The chain couples TRBV4-3 to TRBJ1-3; D is unresolved. This CDR3 is built from 15 residues. CDR1 is LGHNA and CDR2 is YSLEER in the germline V gene. V shed 0 bases and J shed 3 bases, with 9 bases lying between them. CDR3 amino acids: CASSQDPTGGNTIYF. CDR3 DNA sequence: TGCGCCAGCAGCCAAGATCCAACGGGTGGAAACACCATATATTTT.

The J gene is TRBJ2-3, the V gene TRBV11-2; TRBD2 aligns across 13 bases. This CDR3 has 19 amino acids. Germline V gene sequence: CDR1 SGHAT, CDR2 FQNNGV. Germline trimming cut 2 bases from V and 4 bases from J; bases unmatched to any gene: 12. The chain's CDR3 is CASSLRSPWTSGGADTQYF. CDR3 bases: TGTGCCAGCAGCTTACGGTCCCCTTGGACTAGCGGGGGTGCAGATACGCAGTATTTT.

As to this clone: This same CDR3 is encoded by further DNA sequences in the sample. The chain has TRBV2 and TRBJ2-3, with D hard to call. The germline CDR1 and CDR2 sequences are SNHLY and FYNNEI. This CDR3 contains 11 residues. Trimming pared 5 bases from V and 4 bases from J, leaving 4 bases between. CDR3 protein: CASSYSDTQYF. CDR3 nucleotides: TGTGCCAGCAGTTACTCAGATACGCAGTATTTT. The full variable domain, with the rest looked up from reference TRBV2 and TRBJ2-3, is EPEVTQTPSHQVTQMGQEVILRCVPISNHLYFYWYRQILGQKVEFLVSFYNNEISEKSEIFDDQFSVERPDGSNFTLKIRSTKLEDSAMYFCASSYSDTQYFGPGTRLTVL.